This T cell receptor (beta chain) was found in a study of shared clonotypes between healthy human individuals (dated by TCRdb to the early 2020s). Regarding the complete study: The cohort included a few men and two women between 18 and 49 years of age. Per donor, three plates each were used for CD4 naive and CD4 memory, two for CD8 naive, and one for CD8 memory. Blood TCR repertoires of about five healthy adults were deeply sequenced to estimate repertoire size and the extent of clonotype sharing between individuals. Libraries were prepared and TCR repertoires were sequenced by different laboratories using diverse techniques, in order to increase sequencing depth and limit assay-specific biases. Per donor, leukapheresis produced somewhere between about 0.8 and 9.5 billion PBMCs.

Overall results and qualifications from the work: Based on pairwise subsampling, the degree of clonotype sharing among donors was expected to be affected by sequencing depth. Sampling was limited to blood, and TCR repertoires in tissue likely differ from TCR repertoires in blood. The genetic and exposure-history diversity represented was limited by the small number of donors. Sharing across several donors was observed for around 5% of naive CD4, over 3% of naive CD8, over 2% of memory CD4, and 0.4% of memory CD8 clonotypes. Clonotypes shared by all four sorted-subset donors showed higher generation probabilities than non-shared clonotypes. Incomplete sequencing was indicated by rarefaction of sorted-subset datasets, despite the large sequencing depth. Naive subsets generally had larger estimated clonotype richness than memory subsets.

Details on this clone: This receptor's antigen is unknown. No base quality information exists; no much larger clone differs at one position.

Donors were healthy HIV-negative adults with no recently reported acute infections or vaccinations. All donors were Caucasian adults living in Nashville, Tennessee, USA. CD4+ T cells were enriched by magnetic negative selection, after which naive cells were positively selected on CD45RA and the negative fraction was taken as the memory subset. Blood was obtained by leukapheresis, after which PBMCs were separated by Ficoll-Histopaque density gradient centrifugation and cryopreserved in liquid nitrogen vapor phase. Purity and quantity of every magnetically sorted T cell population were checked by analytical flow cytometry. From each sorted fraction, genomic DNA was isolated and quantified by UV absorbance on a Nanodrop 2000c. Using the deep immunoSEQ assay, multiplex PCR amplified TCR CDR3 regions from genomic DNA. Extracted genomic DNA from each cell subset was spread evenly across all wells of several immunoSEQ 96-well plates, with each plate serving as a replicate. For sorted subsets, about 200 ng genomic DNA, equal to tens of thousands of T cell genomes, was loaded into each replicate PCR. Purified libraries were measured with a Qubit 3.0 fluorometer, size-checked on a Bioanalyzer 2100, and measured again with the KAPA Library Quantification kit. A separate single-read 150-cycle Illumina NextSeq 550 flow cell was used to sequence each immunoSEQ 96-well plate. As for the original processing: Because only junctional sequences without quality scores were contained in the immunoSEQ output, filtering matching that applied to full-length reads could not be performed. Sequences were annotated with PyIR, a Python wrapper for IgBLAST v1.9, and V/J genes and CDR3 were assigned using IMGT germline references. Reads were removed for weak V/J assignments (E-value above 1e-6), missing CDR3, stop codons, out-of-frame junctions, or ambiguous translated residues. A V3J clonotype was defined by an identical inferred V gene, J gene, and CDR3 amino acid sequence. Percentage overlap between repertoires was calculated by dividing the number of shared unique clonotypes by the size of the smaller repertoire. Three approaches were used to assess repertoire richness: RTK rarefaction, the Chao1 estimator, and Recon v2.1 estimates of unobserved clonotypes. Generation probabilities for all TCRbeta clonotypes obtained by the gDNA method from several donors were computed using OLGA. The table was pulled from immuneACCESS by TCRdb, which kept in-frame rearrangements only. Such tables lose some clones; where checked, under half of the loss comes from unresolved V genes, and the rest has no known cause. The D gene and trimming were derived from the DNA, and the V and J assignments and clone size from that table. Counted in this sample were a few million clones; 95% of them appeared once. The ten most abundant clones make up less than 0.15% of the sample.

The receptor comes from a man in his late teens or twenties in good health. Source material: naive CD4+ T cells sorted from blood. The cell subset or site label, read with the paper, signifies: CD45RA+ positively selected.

The CDR3 region: CASSQDRGEQYF. The DNA sequence is given as TGCGCCAGCAGCCAAGATCGGGGCGAGCAGTACTTC. Recombination joined TRBV4-1 with TRBJ2-7; TRBD2 is perhaps the D gene, given 5 matching bases. Counted from cysteine to phenylalanine, this CDR3 has 12 amino acids. Only the CDR3 DNA stays, 36 bases, in frame from base 1. The CDR1 and CDR2 encoded by the germline V gene are MGHRA and YSYEKL. A distance of 6 bases separates the germline ends of V and J, which lose 0 bases and 6 bases respectively.